A single T cell receptor beta chain is shown here with its context. Its target is not known. A read error may account for a junction end that differs from germline. Only in-frame clones appear in the TCRdb table, and some are missing; sequencing was by immunoSEQ multiplex PCR. The sample has fewer than 50,000 clones; around 86% are singletons. Germline lookup yields CDR1 SSHAT and CDR2 FNYEAQ (reference sequence). The CDR3 is 14 amino acids. This record comes from a study of lymphopenia after photon versus proton radiotherapy. Study-wide results and caveats: Post-nadir diversity loss with photons came from oligoclonal expansion, particularly CD8+ Temra cells.

Specimen: peripheral blood, collected from a patient treated with photon-based radiotherapy. This chain joins TRBV7-7 and TRBJ1-3; 7 bases fit TRBD1. This sequence was found in a man between 40 and 49 years old with gastric cancer. The DNA of the CDR3 is TGTGCTAGCAGCTTAGGGGGCCTTGGAAACACCATATATTTT. Protein sequence: CASSLGGLGNTIYF.